The 6 T cell receptor beta chains below come from one sample, sequenced in a study of blood T cell repertoires in COVID-19. Produced via immunoSEQ multiplex PCR; TCRdb's table is partial and in-frame only. This table has 50,000 to 70,000 clones, around 90% appearing once. Sequencing was performed on peripheral blood. These receptors were taken from a human donor with active COVID-19. The donor label of this sample is uncertain.

This chain links TRBV6-5 with TRBJ2-6, with a tentative D call TRBD2 (6 bases). Germline V gene lookup returns CDR1 MNHEY and CDR2 SVGAGI. V was shortened by 3 bases and J by 1 base, with 10 bases between the two germline ends. The CDR3 spans 16 residues. The CDR3 DNA sequence: TGTGCCAGCAGTTATTGGGGACTTTCTGGGGCCAACGTCCTGACTTTC. Its translation: CASSYWGLSGANVLTF.

The V gene is TRBV4-2, the J gene TRBJ2-5; 8 bases fit TRBD1. The V gene end was trimmed by 3 bases and the J gene end by 5 bases; junction bases not matched to a gene: 8. Looked up from germline, CDR1 is LGHNA and CDR2 is YNFKEQ. The CDR3 has 15 amino acids. The CDR3 is CASSQRQGAGETQYF. The CDR3 nucleotides are TGTGCCAGCAGCCAGCGGCAGGGGGCAGGGGAGACCCAGTACTTC.

The gene calls are TRBV27 and TRBJ2-3, with TRBD2 identical over 8 bases. Germline trimming cut 5 bases from V and 3 bases from J; bases unmatched to any gene: 22. The CDR3 loop spans 20 amino acids. Germline V CDR1 and CDR2: MNHEY, SMNVEV (reference sequence). Written as DNA, the CDR3 is TGTGCCAGCAGTCCATTGGGGGACCCGGGGGGGACGCGGAGGACAGATACGCAGTATTTT. As protein: CASSPLGDPGGTRRTDTQYF.

CDR3 in amino acids: CASSFMGPYEQYF. CDR3 DNA sequence: TGTGCCAGCAGTTTTATGGGCCCCTACGAGCAGTACTTC. The chain uses TRBV27 and TRBJ2-7; D is unresolved. Trimming removed 3 bases at V and 2 bases at J, with 8 bases between. Germline lookup yields CDR1 MNHEY and CDR2 SMNVEV (reference sequence). The CDR3 extends over 13 amino acids.

This rearrangement joins TRBV27 to TRBJ2-1, with 7 nucleotides matching TRBD2. Trimming at V came to 1 base and at J to 4 bases, leaving 1 base not matched to a gene. CDR1 and CDR2 (germline): MNHEY, SMNVEV (reference sequence). The CDR3 loop spans 14 amino acids. CDR3 DNA: TGTGCCAGCAGTTTATTCGGGGGGTACAATGAGCAGTTCTTC. Translation: CASSLFGGYNEQFF.

The rearrangement joins TRBV6-6 to TRBJ1-6, with TRBD1 identical over 8 bases. The germline CDR1 and CDR2 sequences are MNHNY and SVGAGI (reference sequence). The CDR3 is 14 amino acids. Unmatched junction bases numbered 6, after V lost 7 bases and J lost 7 bases. CDR3 DNA sequence: TGTGCCAGCACCTGGACAGGGCAAAATTCACCCCTCCACTTT. Translated, it gives CASTWTGQNSPLHF.